Following are 6 T cell receptor beta chains from one sample sequenced in a study of identical twins. TCRdb called the 5' RACE reads again in MiXCR, with one record for every CDR3 protein. The profile shows some 210,000 distinct CDR3 sequences, less than 20% of them singletons. These same data were also listed under a study on T cells expressing NK-cell markers.

The sample taken for sequencing was CD8+ T cells sorted from blood. Every receptor here comes from a woman younger than 30 in good health.

The chain combines TRBV9 with TRBJ2-5, with D possibly being TRBD1 or TRBD2 (6 bases each). The V end lost 0 bases, the J end lost 1 base, and 10 bases lay between the germline ends. This CDR3 spans 15 amino acids. Germline V gene lookup returns CDR1 SGDLS and CDR2 YYNGEE. The CDR3 region has the DNA TGTGCCAGCAGCGTAGAAGGGGGGCCCCAAGAGACCCAGTACTTC. This translates into CASSVEGGPQETQYF.

The table lists this clonotype with a few counts. This chain uses TRBV27 with TRBJ2-5; 8 bases align to TRBD1. With 6 bases clipped from V and 4 bases from J, the junction kept 4 bases outside the gene matches. The CDR3 spans 13 residues. Germline-derived CDR1 and CDR2 are MNHEY and SMNVEV (reference sequence). CDR3 DNA: TGTGCCAGCAGGCAGGGGGCGCGAGAGACCCAGTACTTC. It codes for CASRQGARETQYF.

This clonotype came up a few times. This CDR3 reads CASSPPLGGATDTQYF. The CDR3 nucleotides are TGTGCCAGCAGTCCCCCCTTGGGGGGAGCCACAGATACGCAGTATTTT. The chain is built from TRBV9 and TRBJ2-3; tentatively, D is TRBD2 (6 bases). With 5 bases removed from V and 2 bases from J, the gap between germline ends came to 18 bases. This CDR3 has 16 amino acids. Germline values: CDR1 SGDLS, CDR2 YYNGEE.

This clonotype was found a few times. The chain links TRBV29-1 to TRBJ2-2; D possibly corresponds to TRBD2 (5 bases). CDR1 is SQVTM and CDR2 is ANQGSEA in the germline V gene. The CDR3 runs 11 residues. The ends were cut back, 6 bases at V and 9 bases at J, with 11 bases in the middle. The CDR3 sequence: CSVDLGRELFF. The CDR3 DNA is TGCAGCGTGGACTTAGGGCGGGAGCTGTTTTTT.

This clonotype showed up just a few times. The chain is built from TRBV11-1 and TRBJ2-7; TRBD2 matches 11 bases. J lost 2 bases, V lost 5 bases, and 14 bases had no gene match. This CDR3 comprises 18 residues. Germline CDR1 and CDR2: SGHAT and FQDESV (reference sequence). The CDR3 spells CASSPKGETSGNPYEQYF. CDR3 coding DNA: TGTGCCAGCAGCCCTAAGGGGGAGACTAGCGGGAATCCCTACGAGCAGTACTTC.

This clonotype occurred a few times. The CDR3, as DNA: TGTGCCAGCAGCTGGACAGGGAATTCCTACGAGCAGTACTTC. This codes for CASSWTGNSYEQYF. The chain recombines TRBV7-9 with TRBJ2-7; TRBD1 matches at 8 bases. Germline CDR1 reads SEHNR; CDR2 reads FQNEAQ (reference sequence). The CDR3 loop spans 14 amino acids. The ends lost 4 bases at V and 1 base at J; junction bases unmatched: 3.